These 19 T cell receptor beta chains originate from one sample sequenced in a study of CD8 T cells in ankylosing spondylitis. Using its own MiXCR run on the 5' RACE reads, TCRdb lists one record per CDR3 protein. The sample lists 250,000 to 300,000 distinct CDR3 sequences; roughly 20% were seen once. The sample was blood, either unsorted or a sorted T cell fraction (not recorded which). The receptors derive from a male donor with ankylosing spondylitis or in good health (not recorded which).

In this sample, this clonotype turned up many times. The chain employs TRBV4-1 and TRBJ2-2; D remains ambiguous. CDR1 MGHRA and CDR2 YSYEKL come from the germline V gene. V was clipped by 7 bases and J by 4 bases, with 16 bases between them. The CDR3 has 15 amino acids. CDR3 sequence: CASNNIGTPTGELFF. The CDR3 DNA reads TGCGCCAGCAACAATATCGGTACCCCCACCGGGGAGCTGTTTTTT.

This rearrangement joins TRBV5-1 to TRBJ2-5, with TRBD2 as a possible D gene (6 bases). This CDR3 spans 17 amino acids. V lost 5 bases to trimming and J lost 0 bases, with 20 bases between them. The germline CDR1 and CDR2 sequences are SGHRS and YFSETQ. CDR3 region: CASSYPLGGQHQETQYF. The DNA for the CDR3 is TGCGCCAGCAGTTATCCCTTGGGGGGTCAGCACCAAGAGACCCAGTACTTC.

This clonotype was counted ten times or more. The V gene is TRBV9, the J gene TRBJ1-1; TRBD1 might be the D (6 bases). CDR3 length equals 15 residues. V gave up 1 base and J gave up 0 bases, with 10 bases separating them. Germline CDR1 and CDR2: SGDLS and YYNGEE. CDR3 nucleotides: TGTGCCAGCAGCGTACAGGGGATAATGAACACTGAAGCTTTCTTT. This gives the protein CASSVQGIMNTEAFF.

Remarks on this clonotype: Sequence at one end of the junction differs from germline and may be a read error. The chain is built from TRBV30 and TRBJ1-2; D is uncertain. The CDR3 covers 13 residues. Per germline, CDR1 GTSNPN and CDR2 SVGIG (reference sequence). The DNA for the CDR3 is TGTGTCTGGAGTAGGAGGGCGCGAGATGGCTACACCTTC. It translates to CVWSRRARDGYTF.

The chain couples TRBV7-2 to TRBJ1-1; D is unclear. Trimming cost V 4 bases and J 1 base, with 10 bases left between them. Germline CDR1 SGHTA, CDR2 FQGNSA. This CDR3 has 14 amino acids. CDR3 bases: TGTGCCAGCAGCTCCATCCCAAGGAACACTGAAGCTTTCTTT. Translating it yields CASSSIPRNTEAFF. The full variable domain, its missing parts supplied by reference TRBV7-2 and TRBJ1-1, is GAGVSQSPSNKVTEKGKDVELRCDPISGHTALYWYRQSLGQGLEFLIYFQGNSAPDKSGLPSDRFSAERTGGSVSTLTIQRTQQEDSAVYLCASSSIPRNTEAFFGQGTRLTVV.

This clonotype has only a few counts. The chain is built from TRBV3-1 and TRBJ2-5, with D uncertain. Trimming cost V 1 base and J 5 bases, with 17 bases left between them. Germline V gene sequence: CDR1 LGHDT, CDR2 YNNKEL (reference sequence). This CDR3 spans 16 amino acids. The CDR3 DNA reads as TGTGCCAGCAGCCAAGGGGGTCTCGCCCTTCGGGAGACCCAGTACTTC. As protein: CASSQGGLALRETQYF.

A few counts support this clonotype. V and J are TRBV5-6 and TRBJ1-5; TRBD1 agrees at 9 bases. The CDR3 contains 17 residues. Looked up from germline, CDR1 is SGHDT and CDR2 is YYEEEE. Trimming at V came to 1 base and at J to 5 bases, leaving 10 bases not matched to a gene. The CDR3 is CASSLSGTGLLDQPQHF. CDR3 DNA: TGTGCCAGCAGCTTGAGTGGGACAGGGTTACTCGATCAGCCCCAGCATTTT.

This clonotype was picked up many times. This chain's CDR3 is CASSRAGTGDSPLHF. The CDR3 DNA reads TGCGCCAGCAGCCGAGCCGGGACAGGGGATTCACCCCTCCACTTT. This chain uses TRBV5-1 with TRBJ1-6; TRBD1 matches 10 bases. Germline values: CDR1 SGHRS, CDR2 YFSETQ. Trimming took 4 bases from V and 8 from J; bases not matched to a gene: 6. This CDR3 contains 15 residues.

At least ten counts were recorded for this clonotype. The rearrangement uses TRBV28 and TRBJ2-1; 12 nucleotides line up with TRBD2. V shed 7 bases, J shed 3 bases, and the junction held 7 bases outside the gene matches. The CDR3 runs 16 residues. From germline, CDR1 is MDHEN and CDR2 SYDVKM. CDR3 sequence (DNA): TGTGCCAGCAAAGGACTAGCGGGATTGAACTACAATGAGCAGTTCTTC. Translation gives CASKGLAGLNYNEQFF.

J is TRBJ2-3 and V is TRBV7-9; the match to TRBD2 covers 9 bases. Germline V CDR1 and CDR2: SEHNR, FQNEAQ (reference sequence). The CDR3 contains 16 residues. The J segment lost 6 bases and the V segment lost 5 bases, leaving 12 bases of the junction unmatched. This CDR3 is CASSLGLAGFLDTQYF. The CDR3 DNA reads TGTGCCAGCAGCCTCGGGCTAGCGGGGTTCCTGGATACGCAGTATTTT.

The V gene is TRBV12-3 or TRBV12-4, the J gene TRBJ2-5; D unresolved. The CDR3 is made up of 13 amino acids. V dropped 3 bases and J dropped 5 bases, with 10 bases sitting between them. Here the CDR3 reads CASSFSLGETQYF. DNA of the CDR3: TGTGCCAGCAGTTTTTCCCTGGGGGAGACCCAGTACTTC.

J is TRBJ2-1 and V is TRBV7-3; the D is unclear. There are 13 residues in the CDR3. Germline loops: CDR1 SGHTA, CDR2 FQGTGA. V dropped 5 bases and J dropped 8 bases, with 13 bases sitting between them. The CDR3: CASSPPSGYEQFF. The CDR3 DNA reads TGTGCCAGCAGCCCCCCCTCGGGCTATGAGCAGTTCTTC.

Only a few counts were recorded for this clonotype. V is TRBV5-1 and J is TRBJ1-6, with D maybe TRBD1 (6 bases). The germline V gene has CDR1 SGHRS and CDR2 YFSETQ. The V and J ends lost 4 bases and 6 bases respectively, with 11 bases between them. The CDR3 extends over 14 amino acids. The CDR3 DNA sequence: TGCGCCAGCAGCCGGACAGCGGGTAATTCACCCCTCCACTTT. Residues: CASSRTAGNSPLHF.

CDR3 nucleotide sequence: TGTGCCAGCACTCAGGGTCCCTATGGCTACACCTTC. Amino acids: CASTQGPYGYTF. The chain carries TRBV6-6 and TRBJ1-2; possible D gene TRBD1, 5 bases. Trimming removed 7 bases at V and 4 bases at J, with 10 bases between. Germline-derived CDR1 and CDR2 are MNHNY and SVGAGI (reference sequence). The CDR3 has 12 amino acids.

In DNA, the CDR3 is TGCGCCAGCAGCCCGATGGGGAACTTTAATGAAAAACTGTTTTTT. Translated, it gives CASSPMGNFNEKLFF. This chain connects TRBV5-1 to TRBJ1-4; D gene ambiguous. Germline values: CDR1 SGHRS, CDR2 YFSETQ. The germline V and J ends were trimmed by 4 bases and 4 bases, with 14 bases remaining between them. This CDR3 has 15 amino acids.

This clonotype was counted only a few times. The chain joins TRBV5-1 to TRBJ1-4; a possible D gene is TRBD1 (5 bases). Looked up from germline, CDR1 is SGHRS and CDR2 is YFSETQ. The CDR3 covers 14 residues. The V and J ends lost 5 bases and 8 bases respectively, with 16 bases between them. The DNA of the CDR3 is TGCGCCAGCAGGAGGGAAAGGGGTGGAGAAAAACTGTTTTTT. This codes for CASRRERGGEKLFF.

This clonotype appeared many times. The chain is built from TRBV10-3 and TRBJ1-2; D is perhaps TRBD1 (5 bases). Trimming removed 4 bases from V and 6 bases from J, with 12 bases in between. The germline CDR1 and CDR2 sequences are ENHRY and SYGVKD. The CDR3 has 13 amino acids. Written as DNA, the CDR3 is TGTGCCATCAGTGGGGCAGGGTCGGATGGCTACACCTTC. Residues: CAISGAGSDGYTF.

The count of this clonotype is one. This chain's CDR3 is CASSFQGRNTEAFF. CDR3 sequence (DNA): TGTGCCAGCAGCTTTCAAGGGAGGAACACTGAAGCTTTCTTT. V gene TRBV11-2 combines with J gene TRBJ1-1; D not resolved. Germline CDR1 is SGHAT and CDR2 is FQNNGV. Trimming took 3 bases from V and 1 from J, leaving 9 bases between them. This CDR3 is built from 14 residues.

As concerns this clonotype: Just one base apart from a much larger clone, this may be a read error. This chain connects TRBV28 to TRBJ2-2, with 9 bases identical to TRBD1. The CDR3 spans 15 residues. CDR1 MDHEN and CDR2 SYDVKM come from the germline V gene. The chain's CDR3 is CAGSRGQGYTGELFF. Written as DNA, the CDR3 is TGTGCCGGCAGTCGGGGACAGGGATACACCGGGGAGCTGTTTTTT.